This T cell receptor beta chain was retrieved from a study of CD8 T cells in Susac syndrome. TEMRA cells were FACS-enriched, and CD8+ and CD4+ T cells were isolated negatively. The RNA, about 0.45 to 1 ug, was put through reverse transcription using random hexamers. Amplification of TCR beta CDR3 spanned 54 Vbeta and 13 Jbeta via immunoSEQ multiplex PCR. TCRdb reprocessed the immunoSEQ multiplex PCR reads via MiXCR and lists one record per CDR3 protein. The sample records under 200,000 distinct CDR3 sequences, 85% to 95% being singletons. The V end lost 4 bases, the J end lost 0 bases, and 15 bases lay between the germline ends. CDR1 and CDR2 from the germline V gene are SQVTM and ANQGSEA. The CDR3 runs 16 residues.

The chain uses TRBV29-1 and TRBJ1-4; D is uncertain. The sequenced sample was CD4+ T cells from PBMCs. The clonotype comes from a human donor in good health. The CDR3 protein is CSVVPLGAATNEKLFF. The DNA for the CDR3 is TGCAGCGTTGTCCCCTTAGGCGCAGCAACTAATGAAAAACTGTTTTTT.